This T cell receptor beta chain comes out of a study of cytomegalovirus exposure and HLA in healthy donors. As for this clone: The target antigen is unknown.

Findings of the study overall: Relative to equally common others, HLA-associated TCR beta chains showed greater clonal expansion in a later analysis.

Germline CDR1 is SNHLY and CDR2 is FYNNEI. Trimming cost V 6 bases and J 4 bases, with 10 bases left between them. The CDR3 extends over 13 amino acids. Use of 60 Vbeta and 13 Jbeta primers characterized the PCR. TCRdb's table, derived via immunoSEQ multiplex PCR, lists solely in-frame clones and lacks some. This sample has over 50,000 clones; about 90% occur once, and the top ten carry roughly 1.4%. The receptor was isolated from a man between 18 and 35 years old in good health and CMV-seronegative. What was sequenced was PBMCs. The chain links TRBV2 to TRBJ1-5; D unclear. CDR3 in DNA: TGTGCCAGCAGGATCGACTGGAATCAGCCCCAGCATTTT. Amino acid sequence: CASRIDWNQPQHF.